This T cell receptor beta chain was sequenced in a study of cytomegalovirus exposure and HLA in healthy donors. Whole-study findings and limits: A previous analysis found most TCR beta V segments productive roughly 90% or roughly 30% of the time. Cytomegalovirus association was assigned to around 150 TCR beta chains.

J was trimmed by 3 bases and V by 0 bases; bases with no gene match: 2. CDR1 is SGDLS, CDR2 YYNGEE, per germline. The CDR3 spans 14 residues. Those who donated were healthy bone marrow donors. With respect to this clone: Its antigen is not identified.

Both 60 Vbeta primers and 13 Jbeta primers went into the PCR. Using immunoSEQ multiplex PCR, the repertoire was profiled, and TCRdb retains in-frame clones only, with some absent. This sample yields approximately 100,000 clones, of which approximately 89% are seen a single time; 3% to 4% belongs to the top ten. The J gene is TRBJ2-7, the V gene TRBV9; 8 bases fit TRBD2. The clonotype comes from a man aged 25 to 45 in good health and CMV-seronegative. Sequenced input: PBMCs. The CDR3 loop is CASSVGSGDYEQYF. CDR3 in DNA: TGTGCCAGCAGCGTAGGTAGCGGGGACTACGAGCAGTACTTC.